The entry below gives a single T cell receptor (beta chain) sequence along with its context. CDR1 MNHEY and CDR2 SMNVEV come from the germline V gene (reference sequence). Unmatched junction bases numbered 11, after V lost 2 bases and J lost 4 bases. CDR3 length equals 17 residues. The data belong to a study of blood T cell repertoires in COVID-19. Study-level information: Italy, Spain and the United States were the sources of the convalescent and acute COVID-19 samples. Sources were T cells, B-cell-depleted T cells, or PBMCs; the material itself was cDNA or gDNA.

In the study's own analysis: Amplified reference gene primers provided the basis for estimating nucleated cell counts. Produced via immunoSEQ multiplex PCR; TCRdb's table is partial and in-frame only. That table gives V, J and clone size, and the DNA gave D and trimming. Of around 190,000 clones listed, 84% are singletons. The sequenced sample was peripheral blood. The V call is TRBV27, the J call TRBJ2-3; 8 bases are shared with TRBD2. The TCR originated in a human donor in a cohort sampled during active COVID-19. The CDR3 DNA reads TGTGCCAGCAGTTTAGGTGAAAGCGGGAGTATGGCAGATACGCAGTATTTT. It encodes CASSLGESGSMADTQYF.